The entry below describes one T cell receptor beta chain. This sample stems from a study of blood T cell repertoires in COVID-19. The cohort comprised adults aged roughly 18 to 95 years residing in about 25 US areas. Clinical histories supplied by participants themselves formed the basis of cohort assignment. Trimming cost V 3 bases and J 4 bases; bases outside gene matches: 18. CDR3 length: 19 residues. Germline loops: CDR1 MNHEY, CDR2 SMNVEV (reference sequence). TCRdb keeps only in-frame clones here, not all; method: immunoSEQ multiplex PCR. This sample has some 370,000 clones, with around 86% found just once.

The source of this sequence is a woman aged 50 to 60 who had recovered from COVID-19. The chain is built from TRBV27 and TRBJ2-3; the match to TRBD2 covers 8 bases. The specimen was PBMCs or T cells enriched from blood (not recorded which). This CDR3 reads CASSLPKQTSGGVPDTQYF. CDR3 bases: TGTGCCAGCAGTTTGCCTAAACAAACTAGCGGAGGGGTCCCAGATACGCAGTATTTT.